The next 29 T cell receptor beta chains were all read from a single sample in a study of T cell clonotyping in hematopoietic cell transplantation. TCRdb's copy holds only in-frame clones and misses some; the assay was immunoSEQ multiplex PCR. The table lists 14,000 or so clones, roughly 60% of them singletons. Sequencing was performed on PBMCs. The receptor set was obtained from a human donor who either received an allogeneic hematopoietic cell transplant for a myeloid malignancy or was a related donor (not recorded which). Some clones in this sample may be carry-over from other donors' samples.

The V gene is TRBV6-7, the J gene TRBJ1-5, with D perhaps TRBD1 (5 bases). TRBV6-7 is given ORF status, its function remaining uncertain. Trimming left V 9 bases short and J 7 bases short, with 19 bases between. This CDR3 is 14 amino acids long. The CDR3 sequence is CASVRGGEIQPQHF. The CDR3 DNA reads as TGTGCCAGTGTTAGAGGAGGGGAGATCCAGCCCCAGCATTTT.

The gene calls are TRBV4-2 and TRBJ1-2, with 9 bases lining up with TRBD1. The ends lost 1 base at V and 8 bases at J; junction bases unmatched: 8. The CDR3 loop spans 15 amino acids. Per the germline V gene, CDR1 is LGHNA and CDR2 is YNFKEQ. CDR3: CASSQGTGVGEGYTF. The CDR3 nucleotides are TGTGCCAGCAGCCAAGGGACAGGGGTGGGTGAGGGCTACACCTTC.

The chain combines TRBV7-9 with TRBJ2-7, with a possible D match to TRBD2 (6 bases). The germline CDR1 and CDR2 sequences are SEHNR and FQNEAQ (reference sequence). The ends were cut back, 5 bases at V and 6 bases at J, with 20 bases in the middle. This CDR3 region has 15 residues. The CDR3 loop reads CASSAPTTGGTEQYF. CDR3 in DNA: TGTGCCAGCAGCGCCCCCACAACGGGCGGGACCGAGCAGTACTTC.

This chain uses TRBV30 with TRBJ1-5, with D possibly matching TRBD1 (5 bases). Trimming removed 4 bases at V and 1 base at J, with 14 bases between. This CDR3 region has 15 residues. In germline, CDR1 is GTSNPN, CDR2 SVGIG (reference sequence). The chain's CDR3 is CAWTATAGSNQPQHF. The CDR3, as DNA: TGTGCCTGGACTGCTACGGCAGGGAGCAATCAGCCCCAGCATTTT.

The rearrangement uses TRBV14 and TRBJ2-5; tentatively, D is TRBD1 (6 bases). The CDR3 totals 15 residues. Trimming cost V 4 bases and J 5 bases, with 17 bases left between them. Germline V gene data show CDR1 as SGHDN and CDR2 as FVKESK. For the CDR3, the DNA is TGTGCCAGCAGCCGCCTAGGGAACAGGGACGAGACCCAGTACTTC. It encodes CASSRLGNRDETQYF.

This clone was seen only a few times. The chain is built from TRBV5-1 and TRBJ2-7, with TRBD2 matching over 10 bases. Looked up from germline, CDR1 is SGHRS and CDR2 is YFSETQ. The CDR3 has 15 amino acids. V was pared by 0 bases and J by 3 bases, with 3 bases of the junction left unmatched. This CDR3 is CASSLETSGNYEQYF. The DNA of the CDR3 is TGCGCCAGCAGCTTGGAAACTAGCGGGAACTACGAGCAGTACTTC.

This chain uses TRBV7-8 with TRBJ2-7, with 9 nucleotides matching TRBD1. The V gene end was trimmed by 9 bases and the J gene end by 5 bases; junction bases not matched to a gene: 8. From germline, CDR1 is SGHVS and CDR2 FQNEAQ. This CDR3 has 13 amino acids. The CDR3 loop reads CASFTTGGNEQYF. The CDR3 nucleotides are TGTGCCAGTTTCACGACAGGGGGTAACGAGCAGTACTTC.

The chain is built from TRBV25-1 and TRBJ1-5, with D perhaps matching TRBD1 (5 bases). This CDR3 is built from 14 residues. CDR1 and CDR2 from the germline V gene are MGHDK and SYGVNS. Trimming removed 3 bases at V and 4 bases at J, with 10 bases between. Here the CDR3 reads CASSEMGPNQPQHF. Here the CDR3 DNA reads TGTGCCAGCAGTGAGATGGGACCAAATCAGCCCCAGCATTTT.

The chain recombines TRBV27 with TRBJ2-7, with no clear D. The germline V and J ends were trimmed by 3 bases and 0 bases, with 0 bases remaining between them. The germline CDR1 and CDR2 sequences are MNHEY and SMNVEV (reference sequence). The CDR3 loop spans 11 amino acids. CDR3 loop: CASSFSYEQYF. CDR3 nucleotides: TGTGCCAGCAGTTTCTCCTACGAGCAGTACTTC.

This clone was recorded a few times. This chain joins TRBV2 and TRBJ1-1; D remains ambiguous. Trimming removed 7 bases at V and 1 base at J, with 10 bases between. Germline V gene sequence: CDR1 SNHLY, CDR2 FYNNEI. The CDR3 consists of 13 residues. The DNA for the CDR3 is TGTGCCAGCATCTTCTCGGGGAACACTGAAGCTTTCTTT. Translated, it gives CASIFSGNTEAFF.

This clone appeared a single time. The rearrangement uses TRBV28 and TRBJ1-5; D not resolved. This CDR3 comprises 15 residues. Looked up from germline, CDR1 is MDHEN and CDR2 is SYDVKM. V was shortened by 5 bases and J by 3 bases, with 14 bases between the two germline ends. Here the CDR3 DNA reads TGTGCCAGCAGTCTTCGCAGGAACTTCAATCAGCCCCAGCATTTT. Protein product: CASSLRRNFNQPQHF.

The rearrangement links TRBV4-3 to TRBJ2-2, with 8 nucleotides matching TRBD2. Losses at the gene ends were 1 base for V and 1 base for J; bases not matched to a gene: 2. Germline V lookup: CDR1 LGHNA, CDR2 YSLEER. CDR3 length: 16 amino acids. The chain's CDR3 is CASSQAGGWNTGELFF. CDR3 bases: TGCGCCAGCAGCCAAGCGGGGGGGTGGAACACCGGGGAGCTGTTTTTT.

The J gene is TRBJ2-5, the V gene TRBV6-5; 7 bases are shared with TRBD1. The CDR3 extends over 12 amino acids. CDR1 and CDR2 from the germline V gene are MNHEY and SVGAGI. Trimming cost V 8 bases and J 2 bases; bases outside gene matches: 2. The CDR3 reads CASRDSQETQYF. CDR3 coding DNA: TGTGCCAGCCGGGACAGTCAAGAGACCCAGTACTTC.

This CDR3 is CASSYSSADGPLHF. In nucleotides, the CDR3 is TGTGCCAGCAGTTACTCGTCGGCGGACGGTCCCCTCCACTTT. The genes are TRBV6-5 and TRBJ1-6, with no clear D. The CDR3 is made up of 14 amino acids. The V end lost 0 bases, the J end lost 13 bases, and 13 bases lay between the germline ends. Germline V gives CDR1 MNHEY, CDR2 SVGAGI.

Relative to its sample, this clone is medium-sized. Other DNA sequences within the sample encode an identical CDR3. This sequence joins TRBV6-5 and TRBJ1-1; 7 nucleotides agree with TRBD1. The CDR3 totals 14 residues. The germline V gene has CDR1 MNHEY and CDR2 SVGAGI. With 6 bases clipped from V and 0 bases from J, the junction kept 4 bases outside the gene matches. The CDR3 nucleotides are TGTGCCAGCAGATGGGGGACAGTGAACACTGAAGCTTTCTTT. Amino acid sequence: CASRWGTVNTEAFF.

V is TRBV19 and J is TRBJ1-1; tentatively, D is TRBD1 (5 bases). Per the germline V gene, CDR1 is LNHDA and CDR2 is SQIVND (reference sequence). The CDR3 is 12 amino acids. Trimming cost V 5 bases and J 10 bases, with 14 bases left between them. DNA of the CDR3: TGTGCCAGTAGTCAGGGAGGGTGGGGAGCTTTCTTT. Protein sequence: CASSQGGWGAFF.

This clone occurred a few times. The chain links TRBV6-1 to TRBJ1-1; D may be TRBD1 (6 bases). The CDR3 loop spans 13 amino acids. The V gene lost 1 base and the J gene lost 11 bases, with 14 bases spanning the gap. CDR1 is MNHNS and CDR2 is SASEGT in the germline V gene. The DNA for the CDR3 is TGTGCCAGCAGTGAAGGGTTTGGACAGCGGGCTTTCTTT. Encoded protein: CASSEGFGQRAFF.

The genes are TRBV30 and TRBJ1-4; tentatively, D is TRBD1 (5 bases). This CDR3 is 16 amino acids long. Germline lookup yields CDR1 GTSNPN and CDR2 SVGIG (reference sequence). Trimming shortened V by 2 bases and J by 6 bases, and 19 bases separated the two germline ends. The CDR3 sequence is CAWSPSGLLYHEKLFF. DNA for the CDR3: TGTGCCTGGAGTCCTTCAGGGCTTCTATATCATGAAAAACTGTTTTTT.

V is TRBV7-8 and J is TRBJ2-7; TRBD1 is a possible D gene (6 bases). CDR1 and CDR2 from the germline V gene are SGHVS and FQNEAQ. V was trimmed by 5 bases and J by 0 bases, leaving 14 bases between them. The CDR3 runs to 15 residues. In nucleotides, the CDR3 is TGTGCCAGCAGCACCGCCGGGACACTCTCCTACGAGCAGTACTTC. It encodes CASSTAGTLSYEQYF.

This chain joins TRBV6-5 and TRBJ2-7; a weak D match, TRBD2 (6 bases). V lost 4 bases to trimming and J lost 4 bases, with 14 bases between them. There are 14 residues in the CDR3. CDR1 and CDR2 (germline): MNHEY, SVGAGI. For the CDR3, the DNA is TGTGCCAGCAGTTCTTCCCGGACTACTTACGAGCAGTACTTC. Amino acid sequence: CASSSSRTTYEQYF.

The CDR3 loop is CASSDEPWTGETQYF. Written as DNA, the CDR3 is TGTGCCAGCAGTGATGAACCCTGGACAGGGGAGACCCAGTACTTC. The chain joins TRBV2 to TRBJ2-5; 8 bases are shared with TRBD1. After removal of 3 bases from V and 5 bases from J, the junction contained 8 bases not matched to a gene. The CDR3 loop spans 15 amino acids. In germline, CDR1 is SNHLY, CDR2 FYNNEI.

V is TRBV29-1 and J is TRBJ2-2; no firm D call. The V gene's germline CDR1 is SQVTM and CDR2 ANQGSEA. The CDR3 spans 13 residues. V was trimmed by 7 bases and J by 3 bases, leaving 12 bases between them. This CDR3 is CSASRIDTGELFF. The CDR3, as DNA: TGCAGCGCCTCTAGGATCGACACCGGGGAGCTGTTTTTT.

This chain joins TRBV7-8 and TRBJ2-1, with D possibly being TRBD1 (5 bases). CDR1 SGHVS and CDR2 FQNEAQ come from the germline V gene. The length of the CDR3 is 16 residues. Trimming cost V 1 base and J 1 base, with 11 bases left between them. The CDR3 DNA reads TGTGCCAGCAGCTTAGTTGCAGGGTTGTCCTACAATGAGCAGTTCTTC. Translating it yields CASSLVAGLSYNEQFF.

The chain is built from TRBV9 and TRBJ1-5; D gene unclear. The germline V gene has CDR1 SGDLS and CDR2 YYNGEE. V was shortened by 0 bases and J by 5 bases, with 9 bases between the two germline ends. This CDR3 is built from 14 residues. The CDR3 spells CASSVGDTDQPQHF. DNA for the CDR3: TGTGCCAGCAGCGTAGGCGACACTGATCAGCCCCAGCATTTT.

This clone was picked up one time. The chain couples TRBV6-6 to TRBJ1-1; D is uncertain. CDR1 and CDR2 from the germline V gene are MNHNY and SVGAGI (reference sequence). The CDR3 covers 12 residues. V dropped 5 bases and J dropped 4 bases, with 8 bases sitting between them. The CDR3 coding sequence is TGTGCCAGCAGTGGCTCTCTCACTGAAGCTTTCTTT. Translation: CASSGSLTEAFF.

The chain carries TRBV4-3 and TRBJ2-7, with 9 bases aligning to TRBD1. Germline V CDR1 and CDR2: LGHNA, YSLEER. There are 12 residues in the CDR3. V lost 5 bases and J lost 6; bases outside the gene matches: 2. The CDR3 DNA follows: TGCGCCAGCAGCGGACAGGGGCGCGAGCAGTACTTC. It specifies CASSGQGREQYF.

V and J are TRBV30 and TRBJ1-1; the D gene is possibly TRBD1 (5 bases). With 5 bases removed from V and 5 bases from J, the gap between germline ends came to 18 bases. The CDR3 has 14 residues. CDR1 is GTSNPN, CDR2 SVGIG, per germline (reference sequence). The CDR3, as DNA: TGTGCCTGGTGGGGCAGGGCCTTTCGAACTGAAGCTTTCTTT. Translating gives CAWWGRAFRTEAFF.

This chain uses TRBV6-5 with TRBJ1-5; D might be TRBD1 (5 bases). This CDR3 contains 14 residues. Germline CDR1 is MNHEY and CDR2 is SVGAGI. V lost 5 bases and J lost 7, with 15 bases in between. The chain's CDR3 is CASSQGRRDQPQHF. In DNA form, the CDR3 reads TGTGCCAGCAGTCAGGGACGCCGGGACCAGCCCCAGCATTTT.

The genes are TRBV30 and TRBJ2-7; weak D call: TRBD1 (5 bases). The V and J ends lost 3 bases and 5 bases respectively, with 11 bases between them. The CDR3 is made up of 12 amino acids. Germline values: CDR1 GTSNPN, CDR2 SVGIG (reference sequence). The CDR3 loop reads CAWSGRGDEQYF. CDR3 sequence (DNA): TGTGCCTGGAGCGGAAGGGGCGACGAGCAGTACTTC.